These 3 T cell receptor beta chains were sequenced from one sample in a study of shared clonotypes between healthy human individuals. The data were produced by immunoSEQ multiplex PCR, yet TCRdb's version contains in-frame clones alone and is incomplete. The sample includes about 730,000 clones, about two thirds of them seen just once. Sequenced: memory CD4+ T cells sorted from blood. Subset given: CD45RA-negative fraction. The receptors come from a woman under 40 in good health.

This sequence joins TRBV2 and TRBJ2-2, with D possibly matching TRBD2 (8 bases). Trimming shortened V by 6 bases and J by 7 bases, and 21 bases separated the two germline ends. Germline V gene sequence: CDR1 SNHLY, CDR2 FYNNEI. The CDR3 contains 16 residues. CDR3 loop: CASRLGRDRGYGELFF. As DNA, the CDR3 is TGTGCCAGCAGACTCGGGAGGGACAGAGGATACGGGGAGCTGTTTTTT.

This clone was recorded only once. The chain joins TRBV29-1 to TRBJ1-2, with D tentatively TRBD1 (5 bases). V was clipped by 2 bases and J by 8 bases, with 18 bases between them. Germline CDR1 reads SQVTM; CDR2 reads ANQGSEA. The CDR3 covers 14 residues. This CDR3 reads CSVEFPAGYGGYTF. As DNA, the CDR3 is TGCAGCGTTGAATTCCCGGCAGGGTATGGAGGCTACACCTTC.

The CDR3 loop is CASSQYSRGVEETQYF. In DNA form, the CDR3 reads TGCGCCAGCAGCCAATACTCAAGGGGTGTCGAGGAGACCCAGTACTTC. The chain links TRBV4-1 to TRBJ2-5, with D perhaps matching TRBD1 (5 bases). Between the trimmed V and J ends, which lost 2 bases and 5 bases, there was a span of 18 bases. The CDR3 is made up of 16 amino acids. Germline V gene data show CDR1 as MGHRA and CDR2 as YSYEKL.